Included here is one T cell receptor beta chain sequence, with context. The antigen remains unidentified. Regions amplified from RNA transcripts were the TCR beta CDR3 regions. A first-round RT-PCR of the TCR CDR3 used the HTBI primer set. TCRdb analysed the multiplex PCR reads with MiXCR anew, one entry per CDR3 protein. The data show around 440,000 distinct CDR3 sequences, approximately 15% seen once. This record belongs to a study of T cells in Graves' hyperthyroidism and ophthalmopathy. The germline CDR1 and CDR2 sequences are SGDLS and YYNGEE. The length of the CDR3 is 15 residues. Trimming removed 0 bases from V and 4 bases from J, with 13 bases in between. Overall study results and limits: Before onset, by a median of around six months, the model predicted ophthalmopathy.

This chain uses TRBV9 with TRBJ1-1, with TRBD1 as a possible D gene (5 bases). The material sequenced was blood. This clonotype originated in a woman under 30 with Graves' hyperthyroidism. The CDR3 is CASSVEGQGATEAFF. The CDR3 DNA is TGTGCCAGCAGCGTAGAAGGCCAGGGAGCCACTGAAGCTTTCTTT.